This T cell receptor beta chain comes out of a study of OX40 agonist ivuxolimab in advanced cancers. Study in general: Dose-escalation patients had hepatocellular carcinoma, melanoma, renal cell or head and neck cancer.

Only in-frame clones appear in the TCRdb table, and some are missing; sequencing was by immunoSEQ multiplex PCR. The data show approximately 68,000 clones, roughly 80% seen once. The trim removed 3 bases at V and 3 bases at J, leaving 4 bases unmatched. Germline assignment: CDR1 LNHDA and CDR2 SQIVND (reference sequence). The CDR3 spans 14 residues. The chain combines TRBV19 with TRBJ2-5, with TRBD1 identical over 7 bases. This sample comprised CD4+ or CD8+ T cells sorted from blood, obtained in a trial of the OX40 agonist ivuxolimab. This clonotype was sampled from an adult with an advanced solid tumor such as melanoma, head and neck, liver or kidney cancer. CDR3 in amino acids: CASSIRGRKETQYF. CDR3 sequence (DNA): TGTGCCAGTAGTATTAGGGGGCGCAAAGAGACCCAGTACTTC.